This T cell receptor (beta chain) was obtained from a study of Graves' ophthalmopathy and Graves' hyperthyroidism. The CDR3 extends over 14 amino acids. V was pared by 6 bases and J by 0 bases, with 11 bases between. CDR1 and CDR2 (germline): KGHSH, LQKENI. RNA transcripts provided the template for amplifying TCR beta CDR3 regions. First-round RT-PCR used HTBI primers; second-round multiplex PCR followed. Each CDR3 protein is one row after TCRdb ran MiXCR on the multiplex PCR reads. The data contain nearly 400,000 distinct CDR3 sequences, about 16% of them singletons. The rearrangement joins TRBV18 to TRBJ1-1; D unclear. The sequence came from a woman aged 18-29 years with Graves' ophthalmopathy. Sequenced input: peripheral blood. CDR3: CASSGRDLNTEAFF. CDR3 nucleotide sequence: TGTGCCAGCTCGGGAAGGGATCTGAACACTGAAGCTTTCTTT.